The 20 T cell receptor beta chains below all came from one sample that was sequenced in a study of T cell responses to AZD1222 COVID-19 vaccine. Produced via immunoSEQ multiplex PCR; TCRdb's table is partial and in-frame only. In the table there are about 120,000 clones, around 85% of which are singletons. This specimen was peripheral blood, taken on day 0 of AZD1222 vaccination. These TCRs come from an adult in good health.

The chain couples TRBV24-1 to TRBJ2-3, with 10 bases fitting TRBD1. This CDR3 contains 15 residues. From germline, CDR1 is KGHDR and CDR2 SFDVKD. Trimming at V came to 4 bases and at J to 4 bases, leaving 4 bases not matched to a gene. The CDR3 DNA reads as TGTGCCACCAGTGACGCCGGGACAGGGGCAGATACGCAGTATTTT. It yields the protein CATSDAGTGADTQYF.

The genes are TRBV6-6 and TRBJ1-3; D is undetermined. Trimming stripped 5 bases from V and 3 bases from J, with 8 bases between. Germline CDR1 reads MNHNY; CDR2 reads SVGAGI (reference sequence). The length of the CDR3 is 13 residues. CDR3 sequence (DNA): TGTGCCAGCAGTATGGTAGATGGAAACACCATATATTTT. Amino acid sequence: CASSMVDGNTIYF.

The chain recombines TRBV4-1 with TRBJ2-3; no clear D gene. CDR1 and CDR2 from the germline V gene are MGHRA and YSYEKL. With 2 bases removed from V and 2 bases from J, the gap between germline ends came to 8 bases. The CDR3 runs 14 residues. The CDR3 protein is CASSQLRTTDTQYF. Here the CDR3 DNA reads TGCGCCAGCAGCCAATTGAGGACCACAGATACGCAGTATTTT.

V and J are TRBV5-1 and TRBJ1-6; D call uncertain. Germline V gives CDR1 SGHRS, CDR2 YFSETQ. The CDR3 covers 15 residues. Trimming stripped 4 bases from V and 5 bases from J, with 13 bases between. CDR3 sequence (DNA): TGCGCCAGCAGCATAATGGGCCCCGATAATTCACCCCTCCACTTT. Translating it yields CASSIMGPDNSPLHF.

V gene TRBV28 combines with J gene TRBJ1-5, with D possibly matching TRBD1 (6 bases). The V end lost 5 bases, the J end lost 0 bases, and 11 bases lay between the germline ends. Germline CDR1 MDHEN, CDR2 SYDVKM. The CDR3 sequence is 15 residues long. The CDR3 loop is CASSPDSYSNQPQHF. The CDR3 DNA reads TGTGCCAGCAGTCCGGACAGCTATAGCAATCAGCCCCAGCATTTT. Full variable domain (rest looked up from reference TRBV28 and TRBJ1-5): DVKVTQSSRYLVKRTGEKVFLECVQDMDHENMFWYRQDPGLGLRLIYFSYDVKMKEKGDIPEGYSVSREKKERFSLILESASTNQTSMYLCASSPDSYSNQPQHFGDGTRLSIL.

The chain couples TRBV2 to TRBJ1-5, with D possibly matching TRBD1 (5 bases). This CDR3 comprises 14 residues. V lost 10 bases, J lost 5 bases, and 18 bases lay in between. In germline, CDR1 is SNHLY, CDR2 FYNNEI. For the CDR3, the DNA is TGTGCCAACAGCGCCAGGGTCACTTATCAGCCCCAGCATTTT. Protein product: CANSARVTYQPQHF.

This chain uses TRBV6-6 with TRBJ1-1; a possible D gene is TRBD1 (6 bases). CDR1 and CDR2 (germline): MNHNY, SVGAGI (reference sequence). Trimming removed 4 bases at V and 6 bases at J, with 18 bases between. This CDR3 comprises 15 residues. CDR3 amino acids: CASSSSKTGRAEAFF. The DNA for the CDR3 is TGTGCCAGCAGTTCCTCAAAAACAGGGCGCGCTGAAGCTTTCTTT.

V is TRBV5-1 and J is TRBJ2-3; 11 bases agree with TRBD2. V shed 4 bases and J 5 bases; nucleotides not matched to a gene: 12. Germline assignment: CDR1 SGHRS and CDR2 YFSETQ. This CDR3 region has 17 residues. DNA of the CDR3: TGCGCCAGCAGCCCAACTAGCGGGGGACTCCGTAAAGATACGCAGTATTTT. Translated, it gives CASSPTSGGLRKDTQYF.

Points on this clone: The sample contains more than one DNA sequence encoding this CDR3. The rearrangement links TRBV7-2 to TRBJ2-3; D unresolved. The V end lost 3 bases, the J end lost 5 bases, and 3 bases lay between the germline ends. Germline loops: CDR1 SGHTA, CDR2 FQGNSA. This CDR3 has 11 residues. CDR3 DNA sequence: TGTGCCAGCAGCTTGGAAGATACGCAGTATTTT. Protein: CASSLEDTQYF.

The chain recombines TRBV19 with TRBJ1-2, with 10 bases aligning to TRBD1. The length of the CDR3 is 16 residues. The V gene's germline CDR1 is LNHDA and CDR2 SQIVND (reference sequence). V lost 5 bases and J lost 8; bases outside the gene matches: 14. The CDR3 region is CASSVRPKTGGDGYTF. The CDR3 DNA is TGTGCCAGTAGTGTGCGGCCGAAGACAGGGGGCGACGGCTACACCTTC.

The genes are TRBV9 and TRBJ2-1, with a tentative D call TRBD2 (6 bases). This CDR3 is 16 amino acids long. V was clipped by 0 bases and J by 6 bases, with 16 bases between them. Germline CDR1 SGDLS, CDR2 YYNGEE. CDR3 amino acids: CASSVGGRIISNEQFF. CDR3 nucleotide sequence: TGTGCCAGCAGCGTAGGAGGGAGGATCATTTCCAATGAGCAGTTCTTC.

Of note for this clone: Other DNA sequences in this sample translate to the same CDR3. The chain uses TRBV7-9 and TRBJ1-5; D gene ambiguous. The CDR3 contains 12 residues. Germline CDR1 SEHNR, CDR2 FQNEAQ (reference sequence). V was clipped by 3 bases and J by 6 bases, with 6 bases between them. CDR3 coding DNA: TGTGCCAGCAGCTTGGGGAGTCAGCCCCAGCATTTT. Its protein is CASSLGSQPQHF. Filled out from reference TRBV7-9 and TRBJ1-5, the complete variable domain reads DTGVSQNPRHKITKRGQNVTFRCDPISEHNRLYWYRQTLGQGPEFLTYFQNEAQLEKSRLLSDRFSAERPKGSFSTLEIQRTEQGDSAMYLCASSLGSQPQHFGDGTRLSIL.

The CDR3 DNA reads as TGTGCCAGCACCCCGGGGAGGGCAGGATACACTGAAGCTTTCTTT. It codes for CASTPGRAGYTEAFF. The genes are TRBV6-2 or TRBV6-3 and TRBJ1-1; D uncertain. Trimming pared 7 bases from V and 3 bases from J, leaving 18 bases between. Germline values: CDR1 MNHEY, CDR2 SVGEGT. The CDR3 totals 15 residues.

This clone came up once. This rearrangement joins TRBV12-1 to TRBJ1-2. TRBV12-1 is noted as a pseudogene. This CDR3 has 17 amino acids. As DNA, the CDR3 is TGTGCCAGCAGGGAACGGGAACCACTATTCCTCAGGTATGGCTACACCTTC. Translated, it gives CASREREPLFLRYGYTF.

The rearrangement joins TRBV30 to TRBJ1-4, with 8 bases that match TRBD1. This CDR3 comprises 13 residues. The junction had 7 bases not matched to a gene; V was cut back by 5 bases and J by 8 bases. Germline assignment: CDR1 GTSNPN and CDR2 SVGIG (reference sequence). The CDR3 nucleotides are TGTGCCTGGTCGGGACAGGAGTACGAAAAACTGTTTTTT. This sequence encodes CAWSGQEYEKLFF. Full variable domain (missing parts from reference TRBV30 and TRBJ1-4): SQTIHQWPATLVQPVGSPLSLECTVEGTSNPNLYWYRQAAGRGLQLLFYSVGIGQISSEVPQNLSASRPQDRQFILSSKKLLLSDSGFYLCAWSGQEYEKLFFGSGTQLSVL.

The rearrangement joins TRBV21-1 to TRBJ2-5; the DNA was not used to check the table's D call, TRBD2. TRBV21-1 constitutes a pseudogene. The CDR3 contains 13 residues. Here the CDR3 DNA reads TGTGCCAGCAGTCTCGGCGGAAGGGAGACCCAGTACTTC. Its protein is CASSLGGRETQYF.

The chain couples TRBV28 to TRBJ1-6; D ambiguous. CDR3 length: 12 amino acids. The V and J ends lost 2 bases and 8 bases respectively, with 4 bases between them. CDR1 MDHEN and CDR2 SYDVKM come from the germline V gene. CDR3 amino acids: CASSLVDSPLHF. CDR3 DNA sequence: TGTGCCAGCAGTTTAGTGGATTCACCCCTCCACTTT.

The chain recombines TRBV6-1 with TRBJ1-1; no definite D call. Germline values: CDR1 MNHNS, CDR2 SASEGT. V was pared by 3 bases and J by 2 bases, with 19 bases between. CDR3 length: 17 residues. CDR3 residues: CASSEPTQGRSNTEAFF. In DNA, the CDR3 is TGTGCCAGCAGTGAGCCTACCCAAGGACGGTCTAACACTGAAGCTTTCTTT.

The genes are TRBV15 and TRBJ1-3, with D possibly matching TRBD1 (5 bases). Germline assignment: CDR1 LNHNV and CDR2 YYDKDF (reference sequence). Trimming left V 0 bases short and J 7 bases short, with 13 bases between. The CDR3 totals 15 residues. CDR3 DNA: TGTGCCACCAGCAGAGATACGGGGGGTGGCAACACCATATATTTT. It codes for CATSRDTGGGNTIYF.

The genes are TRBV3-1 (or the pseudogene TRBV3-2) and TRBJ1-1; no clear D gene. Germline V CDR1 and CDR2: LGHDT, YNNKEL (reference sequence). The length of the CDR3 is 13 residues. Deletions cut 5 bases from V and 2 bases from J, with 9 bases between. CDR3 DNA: TGTGCCAGCAGCGGTGGACCAAACACTGAAGCTTTCTTT. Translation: CASSGGPNTEAFF.